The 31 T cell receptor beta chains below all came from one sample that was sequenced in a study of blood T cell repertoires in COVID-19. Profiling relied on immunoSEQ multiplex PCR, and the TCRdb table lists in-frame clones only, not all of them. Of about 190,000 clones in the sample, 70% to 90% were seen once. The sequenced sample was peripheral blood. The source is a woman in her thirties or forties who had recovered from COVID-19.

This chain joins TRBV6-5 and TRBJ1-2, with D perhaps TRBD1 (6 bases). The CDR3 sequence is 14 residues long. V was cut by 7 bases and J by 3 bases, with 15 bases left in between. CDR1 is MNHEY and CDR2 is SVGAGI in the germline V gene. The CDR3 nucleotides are TGTGCCAGCAATAAAGGGGGTTTGGACTATGGCTACACCTTC. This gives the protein CASNKGGLDYGYTF.

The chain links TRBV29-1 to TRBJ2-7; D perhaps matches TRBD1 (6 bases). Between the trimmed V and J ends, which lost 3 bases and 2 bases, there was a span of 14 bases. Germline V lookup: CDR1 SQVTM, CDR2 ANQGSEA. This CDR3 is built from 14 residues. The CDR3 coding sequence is TGCAGCGTTGAGGGCGTGAAGGGGGCCTACGAGCAGTACTTC. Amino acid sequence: CSVEGVKGAYEQYF.

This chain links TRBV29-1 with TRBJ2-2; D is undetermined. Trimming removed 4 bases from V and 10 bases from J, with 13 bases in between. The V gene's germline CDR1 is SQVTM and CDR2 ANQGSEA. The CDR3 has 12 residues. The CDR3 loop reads CSVARASEELFF. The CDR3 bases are TGCAGCGTTGCGAGAGCATCTGAGGAGCTGTTTTTT.

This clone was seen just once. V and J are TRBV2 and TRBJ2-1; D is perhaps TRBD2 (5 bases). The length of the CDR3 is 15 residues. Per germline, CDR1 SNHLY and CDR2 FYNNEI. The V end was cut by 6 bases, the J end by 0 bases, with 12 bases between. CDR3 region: CASSRTRSSYNEQFF. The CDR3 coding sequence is TGTGCCAGCAGCCGGACTCGGAGCTCCTACAATGAGCAGTTCTTC. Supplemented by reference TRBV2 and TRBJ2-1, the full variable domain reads EPEVTQTPSHQVTQMGQEVILRCVPISNHLYFYWYRQILGQKVEFLVSFYNNEISEKSEIFDDQFSVERPDGSNFTLKIRSTKLEDSAMYFCASSRTRSSYNEQFFGPGTRLTVL.

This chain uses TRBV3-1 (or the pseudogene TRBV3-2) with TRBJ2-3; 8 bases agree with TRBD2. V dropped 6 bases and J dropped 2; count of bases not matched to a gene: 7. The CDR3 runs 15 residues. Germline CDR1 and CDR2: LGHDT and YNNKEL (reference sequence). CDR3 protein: CASRPGLGITDTQYF. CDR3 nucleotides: TGTGCCAGCAGGCCGGGACTAGGTATCACAGATACGCAGTATTTT.

This CDR3 reads CASSEVGSPLGPTFF. The CDR3 nucleotides are TGTGCCAGCAGTGAAGTTGGTTCCCCTCTAGGTCCGACGTTCTTC. The V call is TRBV25-1, the J call TRBJ2-1; D gene unclear. Looked up from germline, CDR1 is MGHDK and CDR2 is SYGVNS. Trimming removed 2 bases at V and 15 bases at J, with 23 bases between. The CDR3 length is 15 residues.

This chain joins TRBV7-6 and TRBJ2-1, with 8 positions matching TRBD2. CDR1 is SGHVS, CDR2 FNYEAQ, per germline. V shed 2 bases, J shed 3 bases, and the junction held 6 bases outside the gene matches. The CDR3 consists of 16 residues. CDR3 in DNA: TGTGCCAGCAGCTTAATCGCAGCGGGAGACTACAATGAGCAGTTCTTC. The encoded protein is CASSLIAAGDYNEQFF.

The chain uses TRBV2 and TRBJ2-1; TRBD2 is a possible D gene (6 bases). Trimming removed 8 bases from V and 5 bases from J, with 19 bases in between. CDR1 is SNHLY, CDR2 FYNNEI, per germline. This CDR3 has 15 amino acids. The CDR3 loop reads CASHFRGGTDNEQFF. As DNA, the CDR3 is TGTGCCAGCCACTTTAGGGGAGGTACCGACAATGAGCAGTTCTTC.

The CDR3 DNA reads TGTGCCAGCAGCTTAGAGGTTCTTGGCGGGTCCTACGAGCAGTACTTC. Its translation: CASSLEVLGGSYEQYF. The chain has TRBV7-2 and TRBJ2-7; perhaps TRBD2 as D (5 bases). Trimming pared 1 base from V and 1 base from J, leaving 14 bases between. CDR3 length equals 16 residues. Germline V gene sequence: CDR1 SGHTA, CDR2 FQGNSA.

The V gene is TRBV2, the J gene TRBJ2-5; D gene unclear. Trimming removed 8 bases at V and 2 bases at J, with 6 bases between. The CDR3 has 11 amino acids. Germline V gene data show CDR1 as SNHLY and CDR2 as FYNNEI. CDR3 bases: TGTGCCAGCTCCAATCAAGAGACCCAGTACTTC. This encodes CASSNQETQYF.

CDR3 bases: TGTGCCATCAGTGGCCCCTTCAACGGACTAAGCGGGGAGCTGTTTTTT. Its protein product is CAISGPFNGLSGELFF. The V call is TRBV10-3, the J call TRBJ2-2, with D possibly TRBD2 on 6 matching bases. Trimming left V 4 bases short and J 7 bases short, with 19 bases between. The CDR3 spans 16 residues. In germline, CDR1 is ENHRY, CDR2 SYGVKD.

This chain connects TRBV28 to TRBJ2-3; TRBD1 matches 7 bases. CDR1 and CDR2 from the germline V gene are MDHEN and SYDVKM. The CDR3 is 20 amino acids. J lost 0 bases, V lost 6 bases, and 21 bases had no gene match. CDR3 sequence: CASSPGPLGTVTRSTDTQYF. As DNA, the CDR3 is TGTGCCAGCAGCCCAGGGCCTCTTGGGACAGTCACACGGAGCACAGATACGCAGTATTTT.

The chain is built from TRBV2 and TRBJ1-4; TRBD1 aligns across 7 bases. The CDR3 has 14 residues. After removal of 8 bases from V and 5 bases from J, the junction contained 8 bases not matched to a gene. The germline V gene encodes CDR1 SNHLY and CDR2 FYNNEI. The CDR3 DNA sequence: TGTGCCAGCCAACAGCGACAGGGAAATGAAAAACTGTTTTTT. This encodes CASQQRQGNEKLFF.

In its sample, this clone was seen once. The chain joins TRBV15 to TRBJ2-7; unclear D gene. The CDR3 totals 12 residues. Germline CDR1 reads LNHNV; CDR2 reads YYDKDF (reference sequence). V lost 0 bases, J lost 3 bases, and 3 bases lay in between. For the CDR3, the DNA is TGTGCCACCAGCAGAGATCGCTACGAGCAGTACTTC. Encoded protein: CATSRDRYEQYF.

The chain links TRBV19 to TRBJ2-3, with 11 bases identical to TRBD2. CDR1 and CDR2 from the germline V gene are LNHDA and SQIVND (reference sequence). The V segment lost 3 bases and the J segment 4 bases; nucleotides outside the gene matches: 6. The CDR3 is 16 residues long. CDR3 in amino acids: CASSMSLAGEADTQYF. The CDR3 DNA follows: TGTGCCAGTAGTATGTCACTAGCGGGAGAAGCAGATACGCAGTATTTT. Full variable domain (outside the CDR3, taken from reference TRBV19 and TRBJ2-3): DGGITQSPKYLFRKEGQNVTLSCEQNLNHDAMYWYRQDPGQGLRLIYYSQIVNDFQKGDIAEGYSVSREKKESFPLTVTSAQKNPTAFYLCASSMSLAGEADTQYFGPGTRLTVL.

CDR3 sequence (DNA): TGTGCCAGCAGCTTGGGAGGTCATAGCAATCAGCCCCAGCATTTT. This codes for CASSLGGHSNQPQHF. J is TRBJ1-5 and V is TRBV5-5; the D is unclear. With 0 bases removed from V and 0 bases from J, the gap between germline ends came to 7 bases. This CDR3 is built from 15 residues. CDR1 and CDR2 (germline): SGHKS, YYEKEE (reference sequence).

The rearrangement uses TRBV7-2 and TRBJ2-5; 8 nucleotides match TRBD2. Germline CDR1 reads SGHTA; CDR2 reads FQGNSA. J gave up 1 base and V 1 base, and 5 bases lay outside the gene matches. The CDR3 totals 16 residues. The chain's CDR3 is CASSLVPGGLQETQYF. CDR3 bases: TGTGCCAGCAGCTTAGTGCCGGGAGGGCTCCAAGAGACCCAGTACTTC. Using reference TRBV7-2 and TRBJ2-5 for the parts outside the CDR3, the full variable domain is GAGVSQSPSNKVTEKGKDVELRCDPISGHTALYWYRQSLGQGLEFLIYFQGNSAPDKSGLPSDRFSAERTGGSVSTLTIQRTQQEDSAVYLCASSLVPGGLQETQYFGPGTRLLVL.

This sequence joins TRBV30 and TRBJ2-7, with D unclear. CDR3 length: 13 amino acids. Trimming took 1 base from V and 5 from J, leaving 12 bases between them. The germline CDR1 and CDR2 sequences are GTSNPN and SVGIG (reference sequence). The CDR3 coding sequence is TGTGCCTGGAGTGCAGGTAGATTAGACGAGCAGTACTTC. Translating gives CAWSAGRLDEQYF.

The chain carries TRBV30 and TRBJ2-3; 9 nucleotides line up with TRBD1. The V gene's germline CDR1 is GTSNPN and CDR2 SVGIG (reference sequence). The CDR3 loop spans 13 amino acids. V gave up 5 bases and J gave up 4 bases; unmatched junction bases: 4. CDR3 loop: CAWDRGKADTQYF. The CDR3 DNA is TGTGCCTGGGACAGGGGGAAGGCAGATACGCAGTATTTT.

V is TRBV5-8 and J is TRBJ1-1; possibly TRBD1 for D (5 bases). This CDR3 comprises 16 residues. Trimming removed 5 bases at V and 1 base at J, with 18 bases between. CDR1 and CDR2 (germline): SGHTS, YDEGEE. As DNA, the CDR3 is TGTGCCAGCAGGAGAGGGGAGGGCTTTAGGAACACTGAAGCTTTCTTT. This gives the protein CASRRGEGFRNTEAFF.

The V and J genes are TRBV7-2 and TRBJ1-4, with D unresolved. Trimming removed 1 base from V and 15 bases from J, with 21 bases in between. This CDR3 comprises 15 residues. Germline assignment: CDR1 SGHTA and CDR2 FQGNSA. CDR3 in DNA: TGTGCCAGCAGCTTAGGGCCCGGGCCGAGTAGGGAGGTGTTTTTT. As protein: CASSLGPGPSREVFF.

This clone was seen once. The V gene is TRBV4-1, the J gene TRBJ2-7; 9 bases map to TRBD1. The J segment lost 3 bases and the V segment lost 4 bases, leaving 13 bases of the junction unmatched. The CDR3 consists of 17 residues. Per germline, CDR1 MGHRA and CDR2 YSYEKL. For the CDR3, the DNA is TGCGCCAGCAGCCCTGGGACAGGGATATTCTTGATCTACGAGCAGTACTTC. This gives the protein CASSPGTGIFLIYEQYF.

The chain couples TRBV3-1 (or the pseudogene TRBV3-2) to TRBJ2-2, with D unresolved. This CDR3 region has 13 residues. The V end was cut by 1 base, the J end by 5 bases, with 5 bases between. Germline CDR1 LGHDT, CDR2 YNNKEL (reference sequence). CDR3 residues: CASSQALTGELFF. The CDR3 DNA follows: TGTGCCAGCAGCCAAGCTCTGACCGGGGAGCTGTTTTTT.

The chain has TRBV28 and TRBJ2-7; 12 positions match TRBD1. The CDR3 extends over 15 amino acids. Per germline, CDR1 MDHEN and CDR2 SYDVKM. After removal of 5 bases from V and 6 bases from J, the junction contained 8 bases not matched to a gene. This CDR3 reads CASSGAGQGAGEQYF. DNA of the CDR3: TGTGCCAGCAGTGGAGCGGGACAGGGGGCTGGCGAGCAGTACTTC.

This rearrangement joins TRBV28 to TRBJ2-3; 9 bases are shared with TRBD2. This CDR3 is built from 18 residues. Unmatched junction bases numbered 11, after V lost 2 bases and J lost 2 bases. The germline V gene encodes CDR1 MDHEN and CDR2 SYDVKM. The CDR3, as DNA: TGTGCCAGCAGTTTAATGAGGGGACTAGCTGAGAACACAGATACGCAGTATTTT. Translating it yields CASSLMRGLAENTDTQYF.

The CDR3 loop reads CASSISQGAWTEAFF. The CDR3 nucleotides read TGTGCCAGTAGTATAAGTCAGGGGGCATGGACTGAAGCTTTCTTT. The gene calls are TRBV19 and TRBJ1-1, with 8 bases lining up with TRBD1. Germline loops: CDR1 LNHDA, CDR2 SQIVND (reference sequence). CDR3 size: 15 residues. Trimming took 2 bases from V and 5 from J; bases not matched to a gene: 7.

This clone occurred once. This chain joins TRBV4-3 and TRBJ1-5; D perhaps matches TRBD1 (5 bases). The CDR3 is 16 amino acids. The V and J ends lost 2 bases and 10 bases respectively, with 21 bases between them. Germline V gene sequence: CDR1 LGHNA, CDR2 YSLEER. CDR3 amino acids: CASSQSSGGGGEPQHF. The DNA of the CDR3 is TGCGCCAGCAGCCAATCGAGTGGGGGGGGTGGGGAACCCCAGCATTTT.

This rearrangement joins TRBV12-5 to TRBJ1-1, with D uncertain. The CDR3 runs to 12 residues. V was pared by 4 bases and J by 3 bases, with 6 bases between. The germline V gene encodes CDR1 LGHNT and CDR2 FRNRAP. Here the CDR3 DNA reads TGTGCTAGTGGTTCGGGTTACACTGAAGCTTTCTTT. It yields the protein CASGSGYTEAFF.

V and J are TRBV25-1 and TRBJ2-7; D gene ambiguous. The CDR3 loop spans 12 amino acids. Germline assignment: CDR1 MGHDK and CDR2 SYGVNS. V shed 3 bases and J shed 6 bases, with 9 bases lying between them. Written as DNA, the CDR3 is TGTGCCAGCAGTGAGGCAGGCCTCGAGCAGTACTTC. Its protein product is CASSEAGLEQYF.

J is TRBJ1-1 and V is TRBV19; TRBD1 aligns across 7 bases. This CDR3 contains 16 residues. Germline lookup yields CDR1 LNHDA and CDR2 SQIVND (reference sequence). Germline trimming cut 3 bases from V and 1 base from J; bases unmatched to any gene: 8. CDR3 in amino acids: CASSISFQGGNTEAFF. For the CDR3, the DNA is TGTGCCAGTAGTATCTCCTTCCAGGGGGGGAACACTGAAGCTTTCTTT.

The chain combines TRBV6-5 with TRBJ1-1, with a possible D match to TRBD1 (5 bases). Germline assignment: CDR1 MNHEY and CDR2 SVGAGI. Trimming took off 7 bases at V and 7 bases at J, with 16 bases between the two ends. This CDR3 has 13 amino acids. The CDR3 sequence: CASIPPSGGEAFF. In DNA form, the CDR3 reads TGTGCCAGCATCCCCCCCTCGGGGGGTGAAGCTTTCTTT.